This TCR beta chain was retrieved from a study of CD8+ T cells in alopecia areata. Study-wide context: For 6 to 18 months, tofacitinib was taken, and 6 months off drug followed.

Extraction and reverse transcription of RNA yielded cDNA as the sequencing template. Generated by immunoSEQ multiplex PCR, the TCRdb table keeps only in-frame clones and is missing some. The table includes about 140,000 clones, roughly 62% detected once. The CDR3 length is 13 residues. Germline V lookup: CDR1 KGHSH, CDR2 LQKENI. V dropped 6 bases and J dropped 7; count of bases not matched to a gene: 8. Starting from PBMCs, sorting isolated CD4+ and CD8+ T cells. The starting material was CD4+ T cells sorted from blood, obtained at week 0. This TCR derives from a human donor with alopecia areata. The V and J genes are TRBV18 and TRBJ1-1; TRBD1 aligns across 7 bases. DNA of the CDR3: TGTGCCAGCTCGTTACAGGGGAGAGGTGAAGCTTTCTTT. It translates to CASSLQGRGEAFF.